This T cell receptor (beta chain) was obtained from a study of T cells after yellow fever vaccination. The study, taken as a whole, reports: It was a small share of clonotypes that appeared in both CD4 and CD8 compartments. Clones that expanded after primary vaccination mostly reappeared after the booster (around 96% CD4, 75% to 90% CD8).

V lost 0 bases, J lost 2 bases, and 10 bases lay in between. CDR1 and CDR2 from the germline V gene are SGHVS and FNYEAQ. The length of the CDR3 is 15 residues. Regarding this clonotype: Its target is not known.

The TCR cDNA carried a universal primer site and UMIs from 5'RACE template switching. TCRdb ran MiXCR on the 5' RACE reads and lists one entry per CDR3 protein. The sample lists about 310,000 distinct CDR3 sequences, approximately 3.8% occurring once. Source: PBMCs, taken on the day of the yellow fever booster vaccination. This clonotype was obtained from a man between 18 and 35 years old who received the YFV17D yellow fever vaccine. The V and J genes are TRBV7-6 and TRBJ2-5, with a weak D call TRBD2 (6 bases). The CDR3 coding sequence is TGTGCCAGCAGCTTAGCAGTTGGACTACAAGAGACCCAGTACTTC. As protein: CASSLAVGLQETQYF.